This TCR beta chain was documented in a study of tumor-infiltrating lymphocytes in primary liver carcinoma. The overall study: Stage T1-T3 N0M0 and a size of roughly 4.2 to 10 cm characterized the tumors.

From unsorted bulk tissue weighing 20-30 mg, DNA and RNA were co-extracted. Study outcomes and limitations: Blood trailed tumors significantly in top-250-clone fraction (p = 0.039).

From around 500 ng total RNA, TCR beta cDNA was generated with a primer in the constant region. Three-round nested multiplex PCR performed with slightly modified ARM-PCR produced the TCR beta libraries. In the first two PCR rounds, TRBV1-TRBV30 forward primers were paired with a C-beta reverse primer, and each round lasted approximately 10 cycles. TCRdb used MiXCR to reprocess the multiplex PCR reads, holding one entry per CDR3 protein. Among over 100,000 distinct CDR3 sequences listed, 55% to 70% were seen once. Note on this clonotype: Its target is unknown. The junction differs from germline at one of its ends, possibly a read error.

The germline CDR1 and CDR2 sequences are SQVTM and ANQGSEA. CDR3 length equals 12 residues. The V and J genes are TRBV29-1 and TRBJ2-7, with a weak D call TRBD2 (6 bases). This TCR derives from a woman aged 55-70 years with primary liver carcinoma and hepatitis B virus infection. The sample taken for sequencing was tumor-adjacent normal liver tissue. CDR3 sequence (DNA): TGCAGCCTTGGAGGGCCCGGCTACGAGGAGTACTTC. Its translation: CSLGGPGYEEYF.